A single sample is the source of the 29 T cell receptor beta chains below, sequenced in a study of T cell responses to AZD1222 COVID-19 vaccine. Measured with immunoSEQ multiplex PCR; TCRdb has only the in-frame clones, and not every one. The table lists approximately 150,000 clones, around 93% of them singletons. The source was peripheral blood, collected on day 0 of AZD1222 vaccination. The receptors here all came from an adult in good health.

V gene TRBV30 combines with J gene TRBJ1-2, with 7 positions matching TRBD1. The ends lost 0 bases at V and 0 bases at J; junction bases unmatched: 19. Germline CDR1 is GTSNPN and CDR2 is SVGIG (reference sequence). CDR3 length equals 20 residues. CDR3 sequence reads: CAWSVRGVWGQSGTNYGYTF. The CDR3 DNA sequence: TGTGCCTGGAGTGTGAGAGGGGTCTGGGGACAGTCGGGGACTAACTATGGCTACACCTTC.

The chain combines TRBV25-1 with TRBJ1-2; TRBD1 is a possible D gene (6 bases). The CDR3 is 14 residues long. Germline assignment: CDR1 MGHDK and CDR2 SYGVNS. Trimming shortened V by 5 bases and J by 4 bases, and 14 bases separated the two germline ends. The CDR3 nucleotides read TGTGCCAGCAGTTGGGTAGGACAGATCTATGGCTACACCTTC. Its translation is CASSWVGQIYGYTF.

This clone was detected once. The V gene is TRBV5-4, the J gene TRBJ1-2, with no clear D. CDR1 is SGHNT, CDR2 YYREEE, per germline (reference sequence). The CDR3 is made up of 12 amino acids. V was cut by 6 bases and J by 8 bases, with 14 bases left in between. CDR3 residues: CASTSGIGGYTF. For the CDR3, the DNA is TGTGCCAGCACCTCGGGGATCGGGGGCTACACCTTC.

This clone showed up just a few times. This chain joins TRBV28 and TRBJ1-3, with D uncertain. The CDR3 has 12 residues. The germline V gene encodes CDR1 MDHEN and CDR2 SYDVKM. Trimming took off 5 bases at V and 8 bases at J, with 10 bases between the two ends. The CDR3 sequence: CASSRLGDTIYF. In DNA form, the CDR3 reads TGTGCCAGCAGTCGCCTCGGGGACACCATATATTTT.

J is TRBJ2-7 and V is TRBV6-6; D may match TRBD1 or TRBD2 (6 bases each). Looked up from germline, CDR1 is MNHNY and CDR2 is SVGAGI (reference sequence). Trimming removed 6 bases from V and 5 bases from J, with 17 bases in between. The CDR3 length is 14 residues. CDR3 protein: CASRAPGGLNEQYF. The DNA for the CDR3 is TGTGCCAGCAGGGCCCCCGGGGGCTTGAACGAGCAGTACTTC.

The rearrangement links TRBV5-8 to TRBJ2-5; 7 bases map to TRBD2. Germline assignment: CDR1 SGHTS and CDR2 YDEGEE. This CDR3 is built from 14 residues. With 5 bases clipped from V and 3 bases from J, the junction kept 7 bases outside the gene matches. This CDR3 is CASRAPGTKETQYF. CDR3 sequence (DNA): TGTGCCAGCAGGGCCCCCGGGACTAAAGAGACCCAGTACTTC.

V and J are TRBV20-1 and TRBJ2-3; D is unresolved. Germline CDR1 and CDR2: DFQATT and SNEGSKA (reference sequence). The CDR3 sequence is 10 residues long. Trimming took 4 bases from V and 6 from J, leaving 5 bases between them. The CDR3 is CSAKADTQYF. CDR3 bases: TGCAGTGCTAAGGCTGATACGCAGTATTTT.

The chain recombines TRBV30 with TRBJ1-2; a weak D match, TRBD1 (6 bases). CDR1 and CDR2 from the germline V gene are GTSNPN and SVGIG (reference sequence). The CDR3 runs to 13 residues. V gave up 2 bases and J gave up 8 bases, with 15 bases separating them. The DNA of the CDR3 is TGTGCCTGGAGTAAGGGGGGTACTGAAGGCTACACCTTC. Its protein product is CAWSKGGTEGYTF.

This clone was counted once. This chain joins TRBV2 and TRBJ2-7; the match to TRBD1 covers 8 bases. This CDR3 region has 15 residues. Germline CDR1 is SNHLY and CDR2 is FYNNEI. V trimming: 4 bases; J trimming: 6 bases; junction bases outside the gene matches: 11. The CDR3 DNA follows: TGTGCCAGCAGTGGTCTCGGACAGGGAAAATCCGAGCAGTACTTC. Amino acid sequence: CASSGLGQGKSEQYF.

The CDR3 nucleotides read TGTGCCAGCAGTGGGGTAGCAGGGGGCACTCAAGAGACCCAGTACTTC. This gives the protein CASSGVAGGTQETQYF. J is TRBJ2-5 and V is TRBV2, with TRBD1 matching over 8 bases. Germline V gene data show CDR1 as SNHLY and CDR2 as FYNNEI. V was pared by 4 bases and J by 2 bases, with 9 bases of the junction left unmatched. The CDR3 runs to 16 residues. Filled out from reference TRBV2 and TRBJ2-5, the complete variable domain reads EPEVTQTPSHQVTQMGQEVILRCVPISNHLYFYWYRQILGQKVEFLVSFYNNEISEKSEIFDDQFSVERPDGSNFTLKIRSTKLEDSAMYFCASSGVAGGTQETQYFGPGTRLLVL.

The chain recombines TRBV9 with TRBJ2-6, with D perhaps given as TRBD1 or TRBD2 (5 bases each). V was trimmed by 7 bases and J by 5 bases, leaving 16 bases between them. This CDR3 has 15 residues. Germline loops: CDR1 SGDLS, CDR2 YYNGEE. Here the CDR3 DNA reads TGTGCCAGCGGGACGGATCTCTGGCGGGCCAACGTCCTGACTTTC. Amino acids: CASGTDLWRANVLTF.

The chain uses TRBV6-5 and TRBJ2-7; D may be TRBD2 (5 bases). The CDR3 contains 13 residues. Trimming shortened V by 6 bases and J by 7 bases, and 16 bases separated the two germline ends. The germline CDR1 and CDR2 sequences are MNHEY and SVGAGI. The CDR3 bases are TGTGCCAGCAGGGAGCCGGGGATTAGAGAGCAGTACTTC. Its protein product is CASREPGIREQYF.

This chain links TRBV19 with TRBJ1-1; D gene uncertain. There are 14 residues in the CDR3. The germline V gene has CDR1 LNHDA and CDR2 SQIVND (reference sequence). The V gene lost 8 bases and the J gene lost 5 bases, with 18 bases spanning the gap. The CDR3 DNA reads as TGTGCCAGTGGACTCAACGGGAGGGTTACTGAAGCTTTCTTT. It is translated as CASGLNGRVTEAFF.

The rearrangement joins TRBV6-2 or TRBV6-3 to TRBJ2-1; weak D call: TRBD1 (6 bases). CDR3 length: 12 amino acids. Germline values: CDR1 MNHEY, CDR2 SVGEGT. V was trimmed by 4 bases and J by 6 bases, leaving 7 bases between them. The CDR3 loop reads CASSWGPNEQFF. The CDR3 region has the DNA TGTGCCAGCAGTTGGGGGCCCAATGAGCAGTTCTTC.

This clone was observed a single time. The chain uses TRBV2 and TRBJ2-5, with D possibly TRBD2 on 5 matching bases. This CDR3 spans 13 amino acids. Trimming pared 6 bases from V and 2 bases from J, leaving 10 bases between. The V gene's germline CDR1 is SNHLY and CDR2 FYNNEI. The CDR3 sequence is CASRETRQETQYF. The CDR3 bases are TGTGCCAGCAGAGAAACTAGGCAAGAGACCCAGTACTTC.

V is TRBV30 and J is TRBJ1-1; no firm D call. The CDR3 is 16 residues long. V was pared by 1 base and J by 0 bases, with 15 bases between. CDR1 and CDR2 from the germline V gene are GTSNPN and SVGIG (reference sequence). CDR3 region: CAWSGLEKTLNTEAFF. CDR3 coding DNA: TGTGCCTGGAGTGGGTTGGAAAAAACTCTGAACACTGAAGCTTTCTTT.

The rearrangement links TRBV10-3 to TRBJ1-1; D possibly corresponds to TRBD1 (5 bases). Trimming took off 2 bases at V and 6 bases at J, with 13 bases between the two ends. Germline V lookup: CDR1 ENHRY, CDR2 SYGVKD. CDR3 length equals 14 residues. The DNA for the CDR3 is TGTGCCATCAGTGAGAAACAGGCCCCCCCTGAAGCTTTCTTT. Amino acids: CAISEKQAPPEAFF.

The chain employs TRBV9 and TRBJ2-5; TRBD2 matches 9 bases. CDR3 length: 15 amino acids. Germline V gene data show CDR1 as SGDLS and CDR2 as YYNGEE. The ends lost 0 bases at V and 4 bases at J; junction bases unmatched: 4. The CDR3 region is CASSVAAGGLETQYF. The DNA for the CDR3 is TGTGCCAGCAGCGTAGCGGCGGGAGGGCTAGAGACCCAGTACTTC.

This clone was counted once. The chain combines TRBV7-9 with TRBJ2-7, with TRBD1 matching over 7 bases. The CDR3 covers 15 residues. V was pared by 5 bases and J by 2 bases, with 9 bases of the junction left unmatched. Germline V gene sequence: CDR1 SEHNR, CDR2 FQNEAQ (reference sequence). The CDR3 bases are TGTGCCAGCAGCACCGGGGACAGAATGCCCTACGAGCAGTACTTC. Its translation is CASSTGDRMPYEQYF.

The DNA of the CDR3 is TGTGCCAGCAGCATGTGGGAGGGTCGACAGGACAAAAACATTCAGTACTTC. Translation: CASSMWEGRQDKNIQYF. The chain recombines TRBV7-2 with TRBJ2-4, with D maybe TRBD2 (7 bases). CDR1 is SGHTA and CDR2 is FQGNSA in the germline V gene. CDR3 length equals 17 residues. Between the trimmed V and J ends, which lost 5 bases and 3 bases, there was a span of 20 bases.

This chain links TRBV19 with TRBJ1-6; TRBD1 agrees at 7 bases. Germline lookup yields CDR1 LNHDA and CDR2 SQIVND (reference sequence). This CDR3 spans 15 amino acids. Germline trimming cut 6 bases from V and 8 bases from J; bases unmatched to any gene: 10. Here the CDR3 DNA reads TGTGCCAGTAGCCGGGACAGACGGAGGGATTCACCCCTCCACTTT. Protein product: CASSRDRRRDSPLHF. Together with reference TRBV19 and TRBJ1-6, the CDR3 gives the full variable domain: DGGITQSPKYLFRKEGQNVTLSCEQNLNHDAMYWYRQDPGQGLRLIYYSQIVNDFQKGDIAEGYSVSREKKESFPLTVTSAQKNPTAFYLCASSRDRRRDSPLHFGNGTRLTVT.

The chain uses TRBV29-1 and TRBJ2-2; the D gene is possibly TRBD1 (6 bases). The germline V gene encodes CDR1 SQVTM and CDR2 ANQGSEA. V was trimmed by 3 bases and J by 2 bases, leaving 10 bases between them. This CDR3 is built from 14 residues. Here the CDR3 reads CSVEGTHNTGELFF. CDR3 coding DNA: TGCAGCGTTGAGGGGACACACAACACCGGGGAGCTGTTTTTT.

The chain links TRBV10-1 to TRBJ2-5, with 9 bases matching TRBD1. The junction had 6 bases not matched to a gene; V was cut back by 3 bases and J by 1 base. In germline, CDR1 is WNHNN, CDR2 SYGVQD (reference sequence). The CDR3 extends over 16 amino acids. The chain's CDR3 is CASSESDRGVQETQYF. DNA of the CDR3: TGCGCCAGCAGTGAATCGGACAGGGGTGTCCAAGAGACCCAGTACTTC.

In DNA, the CDR3 is TGCGCCAGCAGCCAACGAGTTCGGGCCCCAGACCTCACTGAAGCTTTCTTT. Translation gives CASSQRVRAPDLTEAFF. The V gene is TRBV4-3, the J gene TRBJ1-1, with D unclear. The CDR3 spans 17 residues. Per the germline V gene, CDR1 is LGHNA and CDR2 is YSLEER. V was trimmed by 2 bases and J by 4 bases, leaving 20 bases between them.

Written as DNA, the CDR3 is TGTGCCAGCAGCCTCCAAGGGGGAGCTAACACTGAAGCTTTCTTT. Its protein is CASSLQGGANTEAFF. The chain employs TRBV3-1 (or the pseudogene TRBV3-2) and TRBJ1-1; a possible D gene is TRBD1 (6 bases). This CDR3 region has 15 residues. The V gene's germline CDR1 is LGHDT and CDR2 YNNKEL (reference sequence). V lost 4 bases and J 2 bases, leaving 14 bases between the germline ends.

The CDR3 nucleotides read TGTGCCAGCAGCTTAGTTCCTAGCGGGAGCCCGAACTGGCAGTTCTTC. Its protein is CASSLVPSGSPNWQFF. The rearrangement links TRBV11-1 to TRBJ2-1, with TRBD2 matching over 10 bases. V was pared by 1 base and J by 12 bases, with 12 bases of the junction left unmatched. The CDR3 has 16 residues. Germline V gene lookup returns CDR1 SGHAT and CDR2 FQDESV (reference sequence).

The chain uses TRBV2 and TRBJ2-3; TRBD2 agrees at 10 bases. This CDR3 is built from 16 residues. Per the germline V gene, CDR1 is SNHLY and CDR2 is FYNNEI. The V segment lost 6 bases and the J segment 6 bases; nucleotides outside the gene matches: 12. In DNA, the CDR3 is TGTGCCAGCAGCCGAATAGCGGGGGGCCTTGGGGATACGCAGTATTTT. It yields the protein CASSRIAGGLGDTQYF. The entire variable domain, with the rest obtained from reference TRBV2 and TRBJ2-3, is as follows: EPEVTQTPSHQVTQMGQEVILRCVPISNHLYFYWYRQILGQKVEFLVSFYNNEISEKSEIFDDQFSVERPDGSNFTLKIRSTKLEDSAMYFCASSRIAGGLGDTQYFGPGTRLTVL.

The genes are TRBV4-3 and TRBJ2-5, with 8 bases aligning to TRBD2. Germline CDR1 and CDR2: LGHNA and YSLEER. The V gene end was trimmed by 2 bases and the J gene end by 2 bases; junction bases not matched to a gene: 7. This CDR3 is 16 amino acids long. The CDR3 DNA follows: TGCGCCAGCAGCCAAACACTAGCGGAGGTTCAAGAGACCCAGTACTTC. Its protein product is CASSQTLAEVQETQYF.

The chain joins TRBV18 to TRBJ2-1; 8 bases map to TRBD1. CDR3 length: 16 residues. Per germline, CDR1 KGHSH and CDR2 LQKENI. V was pared by 2 bases and J by 8 bases, with 11 bases of the junction left unmatched. CDR3 sequence reads: CASSPVRQGALDEQFF. The DNA for the CDR3 is TGTGCCAGCTCACCAGTCCGGCAGGGGGCTTTGGATGAGCAGTTCTTC.